This is a list of T cell receptor beta chains from one sample in a study of cytomegalovirus exposure and HLA in healthy donors. This table comes from immunoSEQ multiplex PCR, and its TCRdb copy is limited to in-frame clones, with some not included. Found here are approximately 100,000 clones, 85% of them singletons; the top ten hold less than 5%. The sample consisted of PBMCs. These receptors all come from a man in his thirties or forties in good health and CMV-seronegative. Both conserved end residues are part of each CDR3. D genes are given only for firm matches. Clone size is not always given. Where it is, it says once, few, many or a class for expanded clones.

d_call j_call clone_size v_call cdr3_aa cdr3_nt
NA TRBJ1-3 NA TRBV30 CAWSVHLEVNTIYF TGTGCCTGGAGTGTACACCTTGAAGTAAACACCATATATTTT
NA TRBJ1-6 NA TRBV25-1 CASSGRDIYSPLHF TGTGCCAGCAGTGGTCGGGACATCTATTCACCCCTCCACTTT
NA TRBJ2-1 NA TRBV5-4 CASSLAGSYNEQFF TGTGCCAGCAGCTTGGCCGGTTCCTACAATGAGCAGTTCTTC
TRBD1 TRBJ2-5 once TRBV7-9 CASSLGYGDREKETQYF TGTGCCAGCAGCTTAGGGTACGGGGACAGGGAGAAAGAGACCCAGTACTTC
TRBD1 TRBJ2-5 NA TRBV4-1 CASSHPRQGTQETQYF TGCGCCAGCAGCCATCCAAGACAGGGCACCCAAGAGACCCAGTACTTC
NA TRBJ2-7 NA TRBV4-2 CASSQDEYNEQYF TGTGCCAGCAGCCAAGATGAGTATAACGAGCAGTACTTC
NA TRBJ1-3 NA TRBV7-2 CASSLRSSPLAGNTIYF TGTGCCAGCAGCTTGAGGTCTTCCCCCCTCGCAGGAAACACCATATATTTT
TRBD1 TRBJ2-7 NA TRBV2 CASSADRAAYEQYF TGTGCCAGCAGTGCCGACAGGGCCGCTTACGAGCAGTACTTC
NA TRBJ1-1 NA TRBV9 CASSGRQAVMNTEAFF TGTGCCAGCAGCGGGCGACAGGCAGTTATGAACACTGAAGCTTTCTTT
NA TRBJ2-7 NA TRBV19 CASSANERQQQYF TGTGCCAGTAGTGCCAACGAGAGACAACAGCAGTACTTC
NA TRBJ1-2 NA TRBV2 CASSDLQGGGYTF TGTGCCAGCAGTGATTTGCAGGGTGGTGGCTACACCTTC
TRBD1 TRBJ1-1 NA TRBV2 CASSEDRHTEAFF TGTGCCAGCAGTGAGGACAGGCACACTGAAGCTTTCTTT
NA TRBJ1-2 NA TRBV7-9 CASSALTGGDGYTF TGTGCCAGCAGCGCCCTCACGGGGGGCGATGGCTACACCTTC
NA TRBJ2-5 NA TRBV7-8 CASSIGIKETQYF TGTGCCAGCAGCATCGGGATAAAAGAGACCCAGTACTTC
NA TRBJ2-1 NA TRBV27 CASSRSGLKQFF TGTGCCAGCAGCCGGTCGGGACTTAAGCAGTTCTTC
TRBD1 TRBJ1-1 NA TRBV11-1 CASKQQGAVTEAFF TGTGCCAGCAAACAACAGGGGGCGGTCACTGAAGCTTTCTTT
TRBD1 TRBJ2-7 NA TRBV7-3 CASSPGGGQGRYQQYF TGTGCCAGCAGCCCCGGGGGGGGACAGGGGCGGTACCAGCAGTACTTC
NA TRBJ2-3 NA TRBV9 CASSPGLSTDTQYF TGTGCCAGCAGCCCCGGACTGAGCACAGATACGCAGTATTTT
TRBD1 TRBJ1-1 NA TRBV4-2 CASSRRQGPNTEAFF TGTGCCAGCAGCCGCAGACAGGGGCCGAACACTGAAGCTTTCTTT
NA TRBJ2-7 NA TRBV5-1 CASSIDIPGGSYEQYF TGCGCCAGCAGCATCGACATCCCCGGGGGATCCTACGAGCAGTACTTC
TRBD2 TRBJ2-4 NA TRBV14 CASSHWTGGNIQYF TGTGCCAGCAGCCACTGGACCGGGGGGAACATTCAGTACTTC
TRBD1 TRBJ1-5 NA TRBV13 CASSLGGVGGEGRRHF TGTGCCAGCAGCTTGGGCGGGGTAGGGGGCGAGGGCCGAAGGCATTTT
TRBD1 TRBJ2-7 NA TRBV28 CASSPGQGGRPGNYEQYF TGTGCCAGCAGCCCAGGACAGGGGGGGCGACCCGGCAACTACGAGCAGTACTTC
NA TRBJ2-7 NA TRBV5-1 CASSTSFGRVGNSEQYF TGCGCCAGCAGCACATCCTTTGGCAGGGTGGGAAACAGCGAGCAGTACTTC
TRBD1 TRBJ1-3 NA TRBV13 CASSYGQGTTGNTIYF TGTGCCAGCAGTTACGGACAGGGGACAACTGGAAACACCATATATTTT
TRBD1 TRBJ2-3 NA TRBV5-4 CASSQAGTGFSYTQYF TGTGCCAGCAGCCAGGCCGGGACAGGGTTTTCTTATACGCAGTATTTT
NA TRBJ1-5 NA TRBV7-8 CASSSDRSNQPQHF TGTGCCAGCAGCTCGGACAGAAGCAATCAGCCCCAGCATTTT
TRBD1 TRBJ1-2 NA TRBV7-9 CASSSTGGADGYTF TGTGCCAGCAGCTCGACAGGGGGCGCAGATGGCTACACCTTC
NA TRBJ2-2 NA TRBV2 CASSDRWTGELFF TGTGCCAGCAGTGACAGATGGACCGGGGAGCTGTTTTTT
NA TRBJ1-3 NA TRBV28 CASSFSNTIYF TGTGCCAGCAGTTTTTCGAACACCATATATTTT
NA TRBJ2-7 few TRBV7-6 CASSLGAGDTYEQYF TGTGCCAGCAGCTTAGGGGCAGGGGACACCTACGAGCAGTACTTC
NA TRBJ2-1 NA TRBV28 CASSATQASSYNEQFF TGTGCCAGCAGTGCGACCCAGGCAAGCTCCTACAATGAGCAGTTCTTC
TRBD1 TRBJ1-5 NA TRBV7-2 CASSLETGPQPQHF TGTGCCAGCAGCTTAGAGACAGGGCCTCAGCCCCAGCATTTT
NA TRBJ2-3 NA TRBV28 CASSPQYGGLLGADTQYF TGTGCCAGCAGTCCGCAGTATGGCGGGTTGTTAGGTGCAGATACGCAGTATTTT
TRBD2 TRBJ2-7 NA TRBV10-3 CATGTSYEQYF TGTGCCACCGGGACTAGTTACGAGCAGTACTTC
NA TRBJ2-7 NA TRBV29-1 CSVAGGPYEQYF TGCAGCGTTGCAGGGGGGCCTTACGAGCAGTACTTC
NA TRBJ2-7 NA TRBV5-4 CASSLVGRYEQYF TGTGCCAGCAGCTTGGTAGGGAGATACGAGCAGTACTTC
TRBD2 TRBJ2-5 NA TRBV19 CASSIASGGQETQYF TGTGCCAGTAGTATAGCTAGCGGGGGGCAAGAGACCCAGTACTTC
TRBD2 TRBJ2-7 NA TRBV2 CASDLVAGAANEQYF TGTGCCAGCGATTTAGTGGCGGGAGCTGCCAACGAGCAGTACTTC
NA TRBJ2-6 few TRBV4-1 CASSAAATSGANVLTF TGCGCCAGCAGCGCGGCGGCGACGTCTGGGGCCAACGTCCTGACTTTC
NA TRBJ1-4 few TRBV29-1 CSVPGATNEKLFF TGCAGCGTCCCAGGCGCAACTAATGAAAAACTGTTTTTT
NA TRBJ1-2 NA TRBV7-3 CASSSGNGYTF TGTGCCAGCAGCTCCGGGAATGGCTACACCTTC
NA TRBJ2-2 NA TRBV7-3 CASSTQGGYNTGELFF TGTGCCAGCAGCACCCAGGGTGGATACAACACCGGGGAGCTGTTTTTT
TRBD1 TRBJ1-5 NA TRBV6-5 CASSLTGGPNQPQHF TGTGCCAGCAGTTTGACAGGGGGTCCTAATCAGCCCCAGCATTTT
NA TRBJ2-7 NA TRBV7-6 CASSFSGPYEQYF TGTGCCAGCAGCTTTAGCGGCCCCTACGAGCAGTACTTC
NA TRBJ2-7 few TRBV19 CASSTIAGVVDEQYF TGTGCCAGTAGTACCATAGCCGGGGTCGTCGACGAGCAGTACTTC
NA TRBJ1-3 NA TRBV6-1 CASSEYSRNSGNTIYF TGTGCCAGCAGTGAATATTCGAGGAACTCTGGAAACACCATATATTTT
TRBD2 TRBJ2-7 NA TRBV7-8 CASSTSGASYEQYF TGTGCCAGCAGCACAAGCGGGGCCTCCTACGAGCAGTACTTC
NA TRBJ2-2 NA TRBV25-1 CASSPITPGELFF TGTGCCAGCAGTCCTATAACCCCCGGGGAGCTGTTTTTT
NA TRBJ2-1 NA TRBV12-5 CASGLSDTYNEQFF TGTGCTAGTGGTTTGTCGGACACATACAATGAGCAGTTCTTC
TRBD1 TRBJ1-2 NA TRBV5-4 CASSWGQGAYGYTF TGTGCCAGCAGCTGGGGACAGGGGGCGTATGGCTACACCTTC
NA TRBJ2-2 few TRBV7-8 CASSPRSGANTGELFF TGTGCCAGCAGCCCCCGGAGCGGAGCGAACACCGGGGAGCTGTTTTTT
NA TRBJ2-2 NA TRBV6-6 CASFSSGNTGELFF TGTGCCAGCTTTTCGAGCGGGAACACCGGGGAGCTGTTTTTT
NA TRBJ2-2 NA TRBV9 CASSTTANTGELFF TGTGCCAGCAGCACAACAGCGAACACCGGGGAGCTGTTTTTT
TRBD2 TRBJ2-1 NA TRBV19 CASSPTSGLINNEQFF TGTGCCAGTAGTCCGACTAGCGGTCTAATAAACAATGAGCAGTTCTTC
NA TRBJ2-5 NA TRBV5-1 CASSLGGGSQETQYF TGCGCCAGCAGCTTGGGGGGAGGATCCCAAGAGACCCAGTACTTC
TRBD1 TRBJ1-2 NA TRBV11-3 CASSPRTGDNYGYTF TGTGCCAGCAGCCCTCGGACAGGAGATAACTATGGCTACACCTTC
NA TRBJ1-1 NA TRBV11-2 CASSFGVTEAFF TGTGCCAGCAGCTTTGGAGTAACTGAAGCTTTCTTT
TRBD1 TRBJ2-7 NA TRBV5-1 CASSLEGQGYEQYF TGCGCCAGCAGCTTGGAGGGACAGGGTTACGAGCAGTACTTC
NA TRBJ2-6 NA TRBV5-1 CATMKGGALPGANVLTF TGCGCCACTATGAAGGGGGGGGCCTTACCTGGGGCCAACGTCCTGACTTTC